Following are 2 T cell receptor beta chains from one sample sequenced in a study of T cells in Graves' hyperthyroidism and ophthalmopathy. Amplification targeted TCR beta CDR3 regions from RNA transcripts. TCR CDR3 regions were first amplified by RT-PCR with HTBI primers. TCRdb independently ran MiXCR on the multiplex PCR reads; one entry per CDR3 protein. The profile covers 300,000 to 450,000 distinct CDR3 sequences, with 25% appearing a single time and around four fifths taken by the ten largest. The sample comprised blood. The receptors shown here come from a middle-aged man with Graves' hyperthyroidism.

This clonotype was recorded at least ten times. J is TRBJ1-6 and V is TRBV28, with 8 bases that match TRBD1. The V gene's germline CDR1 is MDHEN and CDR2 SYDVKM. This CDR3 has 15 amino acids. After removal of 5 bases from V and 9 bases from J, the junction contained 9 bases not matched to a gene. The CDR3 nucleotides are TGTGCCAGCAGTCCAATTACAGGGGGGGTTTCACCCCTCCACTTT. Its translation: CASSPITGGVSPLHF.

This clonotype was found many times. J is TRBJ1-2 and V is TRBV30; 7 bases agree with TRBD1. The junction had 7 bases not matched to a gene; V was cut back by 3 bases and J by 6 bases. The CDR3 runs to 13 residues. Germline-derived CDR1 and CDR2 are GTSNPN and SVGIG (reference sequence). CDR3 sequence reads: CAWSVQGTDGYTF. The CDR3 DNA is TGTGCCTGGAGCGTACAGGGGACCGATGGCTACACCTTC. Complete variable domain (other parts from reference TRBV30 and TRBJ1-2): SQTIHQWPATLVQPVGSPLSLECTVEGTSNPNLYWYRQAAGRGLQLLFYSVGIGQISSEVPQNLSASRPQDRQFILSSKKLLLSDSGFYLCAWSVQGTDGYTFGSGTRLTVV.